This is a list of T cell receptor beta chains from one sample in a study of blood T cell repertoires in COVID-19. Assay: immunoSEQ multiplex PCR; the TCRdb copy retains only in-frame clones and omits some. The sample carries fewer than 20,000 clones, less than 80% recorded once. Sequencing was done on a sample of peripheral blood. These receptor sequences come from a man aged 65-85 years with active or convalescent COVID-19. The conserved cysteine and the conserved F or W are not part of the CDR3 here.

CDR3aa | v_gene | len | j_gene
AWSIREAMS | TRBV30 | 9 | TRBJ1-2
ASTTGTGEVQPQH | TRBV28 | 13 | TRBJ1-5
ASSQGTGGVNEQY | TRBV4-1 | 13 | TRBJ2-7
ASSYFSPNTGELF | TRBV6-5 | 13 | TRBJ2-2
ASSSTQGYEQY | TRBV7-2 | 11 | TRBJ2-7
AWSYNLGSSSYNSPLH | TRBV30 | 16 | TRBJ1-6
ASSLPGGEETQY | TRBV5-1 | 12 | TRBJ2-5
ASSYTSGSFNEQF | TRBV4-1 | 13 | TRBJ2-1
ASIPGQGVYEQY | TRBV2 | 12 | TRBJ2-7
ASSPRDRGYEQY | TRBV19 | 12 | TRBJ2-7
ASSSGTSLFPGELF | TRBV7-6 | 14 | TRBJ2-2
ASSVDPSGSIRETQY | TRBV9 | 15 | TRBJ2-5
ASSPGGGNTEAF | TRBV19 | 12 | TRBJ1-1
ASTSQGQGTDTQY | TRBV28 | 13 | TRBJ2-3
ASSYLRNTEAF | TRBV6-2/TRBV6-3 | 11 | TRBJ1-1
ASSIYGTKNTDTQY | TRBV7-2 | 14 | TRBJ2-3
ASSLNAGMDTEAF | TRBV7-9 | 13 | TRBJ1-1
AGGAGSYEQY | TRBV2 | 10 | TRBJ2-7
ASSFRAGNAYEQY | TRBV27 | 13 | TRBJ2-7
ASSRSGYEQY | TRBV3-1/TRBV3-2 | 10 | TRBJ2-7
AARGQGAGNTIY | TRBV15 | 12 | TRBJ1-3
ASSTSTGGSSPLH | TRBV5-1 | 13 | TRBJ1-6
ASSPPGLAKNIQY | TRBV3-1/TRBV3-2 | 13 | TRBJ2-4
ASSLDPQMKQGNGYT | TRBV5-1 | 15 | TRBJ1-2
ASSQDDSYGYT | TRBV4-1 | 11 | TRBJ1-2
ASSPAGQGVYGYT | TRBV5-5 | 13 | TRBJ1-2
ASSQFGGGQPQH | TRBV23-1 | 12 | TRBJ1-5
ATRPSGTGGYT | TRBV24-1 | 11 | TRBJ1-2
ASSRGLYGYT | TRBV2 | 10 | TRBJ1-2
ASSLAAGSGTQY | TRBV11-1 | 12 | TRBJ2-3
ASSLDRGAETQY | TRBV7-2 | 12 | TRBJ2-5
AGGRGETQY | TRBV6-5 | 9 | TRBJ2-5
ASSEYTSRVYEQY | TRBV6-1 | 13 | TRBJ2-7
ATSRPGTGGNT | TRBV15 | 11 | TRBJ1-2
ASSGGDIGQETQY | TRBV5-1 | 13 | TRBJ2-5
ASSSLAGVRDTQY | TRBV11-2 | 13 | TRBJ2-3
ASSPNQQLYEQY | TRBV18 | 12 | TRBJ2-7
ASSPPGGLGTEAF | TRBV3-1/TRBV3-2 | 13 | TRBJ1-1
ASSRRQVRSSGANVLT | TRBV7-6 | 16 | TRBJ2-6
ASSYSASGGPVGADTQY | TRBV6-2/TRBV6-3 | 17 | TRBJ2-3
ASSGGQVAPYEQY | TRBV9 | 13 | TRBJ2-7
ASSPIWGGRMNEQF | TRBV11-1 | 14 | TRBJ2-1
ASGLGTAGELF | TRBV12-5 | 11 | TRBJ2-2
ASSLALAGSETQY | TRBV5-1 | 13 | TRBJ2-5
ASNPGGGSNYGYT | TRBV28 | 13 | TRBJ1-2
ASSTRQGEGGYT | TRBV7-9 | 12 | TRBJ1-2
AAGQGMNTEAF | TRBV19 | 11 | TRBJ1-1
AFSGTGGNEQY | TRBV5-1 | 11 | TRBJ2-7
ASSVQANNEQF | TRBV9 | 11 | TRBJ2-1
ASSPPHPRNYEQY | TRBV6-2/TRBV6-3 | 13 | TRBJ2-7
ASHRDSNYGYT | TRBV2 | 11 | TRBJ1-2